The 17 T cell receptor beta chains listed next were all sequenced from one sample in a study of OX40 agonist ivuxolimab in advanced cancers. The data were produced by immunoSEQ multiplex PCR, yet TCRdb's version contains in-frame clones alone and is incomplete. The sample includes under 100,000 clones, roughly 90% of them seen just once. The starting material was CD4+ or CD8+ T cells sorted from blood, obtained in a trial of the OX40 agonist ivuxolimab. Receptor source: an adult with an advanced solid tumor such as melanoma, head and neck, liver or kidney cancer.

This clone was picked up one time. The V call is TRBV28, the J call TRBJ1-1; TRBD1 is a possible D gene (6 bases). CDR3 length: 13 residues. Trimming took off 4 bases at V and 11 bases at J, with 17 bases between the two ends. Germline-derived CDR1 and CDR2 are MDHEN and SYDVKM. The DNA for the CDR3 is TGTGCCAGCAGTTACCCCCAGGGGCGATGGGCTTTCTTT. Residues: CASSYPQGRWAFF.

This rearrangement joins TRBV2 to TRBJ1-5, with 7 positions matching TRBD1. V lost 5 bases to trimming and J lost 4 bases; unmatched junction nucleotides: 11. This CDR3 has 16 amino acids. The V gene's germline CDR1 is SNHLY and CDR2 FYNNEI. CDR3 region: CASSLQGPIRNQPQHF. In DNA form, the CDR3 reads TGTGCCAGCAGTCTACAGGGGCCTATTCGAAATCAGCCCCAGCATTTT.

J is TRBJ2-7 and V is TRBV5-1; TRBD1 agrees at 9 bases. Losses at the gene ends were 4 bases for V and 4 bases for J; bases not matched to a gene: 3. Germline V gives CDR1 SGHRS, CDR2 YFSETQ. This CDR3 contains 13 residues. CDR3 residues: CASSRTGVYEQYF. The CDR3 DNA sequence: TGCGCCAGCAGCCGGACAGGGGTGTACGAGCAGTACTTC.

This rearrangement joins TRBV7-8 to TRBJ2-2; D gene uncertain. Germline V gene sequence: CDR1 SGHVS, CDR2 FQNEAQ. Between the trimmed V and J ends, which lost 7 bases and 3 bases, there was a span of 15 bases. The CDR3 has 15 amino acids. The chain's CDR3 is CASTLVGGYTGELFF. CDR3 DNA sequence: TGTGCCAGCACCCTAGTGGGCGGCTACACCGGGGAGCTGTTTTTT.

This rearrangement joins TRBV7-2 to TRBJ1-5, with 10 nucleotides matching TRBD1. The CDR3 is 16 residues long. Germline CDR1 SGHTA, CDR2 FQGNSA. V lost 4 bases, J lost 6 bases, and 9 bases stayed unmatched. Written as DNA, the CDR3 is TGTGCCAGCAGCTCCCAGGGGACAGGGGCAGGTCAGCCCCAGCATTTT. Amino acids: CASSSQGTGAGQPQHF.

As concerns this clone: Other DNA variants within this sample encode the same CDR3. V usage is TRBV9 and J usage is TRBJ2-5; TRBD2 aligns across 10 bases. CDR3 length equals 15 residues. Germline V gene sequence: CDR1 SGDLS, CDR2 YYNGEE. J was trimmed by 4 bases and V by 2 bases; bases with no gene match: 5. The CDR3 sequence: CASSVGLAGVETQYF. The CDR3 DNA reads TGTGCCAGCAGCGTGGGTCTAGCGGGAGTAGAGACCCAGTACTTC.

The chain is built from TRBV11-2 and TRBJ2-7; 9 bases line up with TRBD1. V gave up 5 bases and J gave up 8 bases; unmatched junction bases: 7. The CDR3 consists of 13 residues. The germline V gene has CDR1 SGHAT and CDR2 FQNNGV. CDR3 loop: CASSTGQGLKQYF. The CDR3 DNA sequence: TGTGCCAGCAGCACGGGACAGGGTCTAAAGCAGTACTTC.

The gene calls are TRBV11-3 and TRBJ2-1, with 9 bases fitting TRBD2. The germline CDR1 and CDR2 sequences are SGHNT and YENEEA. The CDR3 sequence is 18 residues long. V shed 4 bases, J shed 1 base, and the junction held 11 bases outside the gene matches. The CDR3 spells CASSSNRGTSRSYNEQFF. CDR3 nucleotides: TGTGCCAGCAGCTCCAACCGGGGGACTAGCAGATCCTACAATGAGCAGTTCTTC. The full variable domain, rest sourced from reference TRBV11-3 and TRBJ2-1, is EAGVVQSPRYKIIEKKQPVAFWCNPISGHNTLYWYLQNLGQGPELLIRYENEEAVDDSQLPKDRFSAERLKGVDSTLKIQPAELGDSAVYLCASSSNRGTSRSYNEQFFGPGTRLTVL.

V gene TRBV20-1 combines with J gene TRBJ2-7; a possible D gene is TRBD1 (5 bases). Germline CDR1 reads DFQATT; CDR2 reads SNEGSKA (reference sequence). CDR3 length: 11 amino acids. The V gene lost 3 bases and the J gene lost 5 bases, with 8 bases spanning the gap. As DNA, the CDR3 is TGCAGTGCTAGGCAGGGCCACGAGCAGTACTTC. Its protein product is CSARQGHEQYF.

This chain joins TRBV28 and TRBJ2-1; D is unclear. The germline V and J ends were trimmed by 5 bases and 9 bases, with 17 bases remaining between them. Germline-derived CDR1 and CDR2 are MDHEN and SYDVKM. The CDR3 spans 14 residues. CDR3 sequence (DNA): TGTGCCAGCAGTGTTAGGTCCCAGTGGCGTGAGCAGTTCTTC. As protein: CASSVRSQWREQFF.

V and J are TRBV29-1 and TRBJ1-1, with D possibly matching TRBD1 (6 bases). CDR3 length: 12 residues. V dropped 6 bases and J dropped 6 bases, with 14 bases sitting between them. Germline lookup yields CDR1 SQVTM and CDR2 ANQGSEA. The CDR3 sequence is CSVHTGLPEAFF. CDR3 nucleotide sequence: TGCAGCGTGCATACAGGGTTACCTGAAGCTTTCTTT.

This chain uses TRBV4-1 with TRBJ2-3; D is ambiguous. The V gene's germline CDR1 is MGHRA and CDR2 YSYEKL. The V end was cut by 0 bases, the J end by 1 base, with 11 bases between. There are 16 residues in the CDR3. CDR3: CASSQDLVSRTDTQYF. Written as DNA, the CDR3 is TGCGCCAGCAGCCAAGATTTAGTCTCACGCACAGATACGCAGTATTTT.

The chain combines TRBV18 with TRBJ2-3; 9 bases align to TRBD2. V was pared by 2 bases and J by 3 bases, with 0 bases of the junction left unmatched. CDR3 length: 14 residues. The germline CDR1 and CDR2 sequences are KGHSH and LQKENI. This CDR3 is CASSPSGGTDTQYF. The CDR3 DNA reads as TGTGCCAGCTCACCAAGCGGGGGGACAGATACGCAGTATTTT.

The V call is TRBV5-1, the J call TRBJ1-2; D is possibly TRBD1 (5 bases). V shed 3 bases and J shed 3 bases, with 9 bases lying between them. The CDR3 has 13 residues. CDR1 and CDR2 (germline): SGHRS, YFSETQ. The chain's CDR3 is CASSSQGDYGYTF. The DNA for the CDR3 is TGCGCCAGCAGCTCTCAGGGTGACTATGGCTACACCTTC.

The V call is TRBV5-1, the J call TRBJ1-2, with no clear D. CDR3 length equals 13 residues. V was cut by 4 bases and J by 6 bases, with 13 bases left in between. From germline, CDR1 is SGHRS and CDR2 YFSETQ. CDR3 protein: CASSLGPANGYTF. CDR3 nucleotide sequence: TGCGCCAGCAGCCTCGGGCCAGCAAATGGCTACACCTTC.

This chain connects TRBV5-4 to TRBJ2-7, with 8 bases fitting TRBD2. This CDR3 comprises 16 residues. The junction had 7 bases not matched to a gene; V was cut back by 0 bases and J by 2 bases. Germline lookup yields CDR1 SGHNT and CDR2 YYREEE (reference sequence). The CDR3 protein is CASSLGGISGAYEQYF. The CDR3 region has the DNA TGTGCCAGCAGCTTGGGGGGAATTAGCGGGGCCTACGAGCAGTACTTC.

This clone turned up a few times. The genes are TRBV29-1 and TRBJ1-1; 10 bases agree with TRBD1. This CDR3 spans 14 amino acids. Germline assignment: CDR1 SQVTM and CDR2 ANQGSEA. As DNA, the CDR3 is TGCAGAGAGAGGGACAGGGGAGAGAACACTGAAGCTTTCTTT. This encodes CRERDRGENTEAFF. The complete variable domain, with remaining parts taken from reference TRBV29-1 and TRBJ1-1, reads SAVISQKPSRDICQRGTSLTIQCQVDSQVTMMFWYRQQPGQSLTLIATANQGSEATYESGFVIDKFPISRPNLTFSTLTVSNMSPEDSSIYLCRERDRGENTEAFFGQGTRLTVV.